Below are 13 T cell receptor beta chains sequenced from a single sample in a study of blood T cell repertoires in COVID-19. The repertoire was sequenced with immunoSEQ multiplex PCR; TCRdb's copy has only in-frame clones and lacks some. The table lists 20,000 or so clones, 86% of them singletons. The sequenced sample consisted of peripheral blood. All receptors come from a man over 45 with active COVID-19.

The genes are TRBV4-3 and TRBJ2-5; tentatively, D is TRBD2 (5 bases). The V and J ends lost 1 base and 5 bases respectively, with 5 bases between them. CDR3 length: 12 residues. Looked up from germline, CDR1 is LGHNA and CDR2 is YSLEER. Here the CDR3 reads CASSQAGETQYF. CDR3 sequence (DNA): TGCGCCAGCAGCCAAGCGGGGGAGACCCAGTACTTC.

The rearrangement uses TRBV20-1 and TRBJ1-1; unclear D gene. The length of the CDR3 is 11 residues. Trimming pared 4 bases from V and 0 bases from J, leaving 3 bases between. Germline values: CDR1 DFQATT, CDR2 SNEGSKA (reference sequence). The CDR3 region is CSAIMNTEAFF. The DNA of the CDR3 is TGCAGTGCTATAATGAACACTGAAGCTTTCTTT.

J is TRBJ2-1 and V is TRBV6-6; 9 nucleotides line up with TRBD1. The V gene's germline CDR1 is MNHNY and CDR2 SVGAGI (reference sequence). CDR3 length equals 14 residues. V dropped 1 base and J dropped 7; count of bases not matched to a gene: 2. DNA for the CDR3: TGTGCCAGCAGTTACTACAGGGGGCAGAATGAGCAGTTCTTC. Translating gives CASSYYRGQNEQFF.

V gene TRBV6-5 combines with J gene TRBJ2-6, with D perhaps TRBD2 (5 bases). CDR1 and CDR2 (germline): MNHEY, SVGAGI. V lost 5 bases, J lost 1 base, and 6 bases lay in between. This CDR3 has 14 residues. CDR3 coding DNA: TGTGCCAGCAGTCGGGGTTCTGGGGCCAACGTCCTGACTTTC. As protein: CASSRGSGANVLTF.

The CDR3 reads CASSPTPRLNTGELFF. CDR3 bases: TGTGCCAGCAGCCCAACACCCCGCTTGAACACCGGGGAGCTGTTTTTT. This chain connects TRBV3-1 (or the pseudogene TRBV3-2) to TRBJ2-2; D gene unclear. Germline V gene lookup returns CDR1 LGHDT and CDR2 YNNKEL (reference sequence). The ends were cut back, 4 bases at V and 1 base at J, with 13 bases in the middle. This CDR3 spans 16 amino acids.

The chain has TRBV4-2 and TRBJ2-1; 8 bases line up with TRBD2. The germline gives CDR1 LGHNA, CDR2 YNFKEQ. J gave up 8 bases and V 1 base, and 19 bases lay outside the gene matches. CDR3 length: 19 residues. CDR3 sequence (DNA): TGTGCCAGCAGCCAAGCCGGGCGGGGGGCCGGGGTTGTTATGTATGAGCAGTTCTTC. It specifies CASSQAGRGAGVVMYEQFF.

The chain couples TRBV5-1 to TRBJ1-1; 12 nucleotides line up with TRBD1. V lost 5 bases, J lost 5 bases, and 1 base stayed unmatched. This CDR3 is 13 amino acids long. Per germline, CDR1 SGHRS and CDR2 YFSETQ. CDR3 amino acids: CASRGQGATEAFF. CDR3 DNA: TGCGCCAGCAGGGGACAGGGGGCAACTGAAGCTTTCTTT. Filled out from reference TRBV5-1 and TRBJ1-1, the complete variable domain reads KAGVTQTPRYLIKTRGQQVTLSCSPISGHRSVSWYQQTPGQGLQFLFEYFSETQRNKGNFPGRFSGRQFSNSRSEMNVSTLELGDSALYLCASRGQGATEAFFGQGTRLTVV.

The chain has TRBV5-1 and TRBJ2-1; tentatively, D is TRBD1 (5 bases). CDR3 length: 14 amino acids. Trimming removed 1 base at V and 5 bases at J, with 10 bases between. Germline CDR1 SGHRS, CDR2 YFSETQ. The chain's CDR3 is CASSLLDIDNEQFF. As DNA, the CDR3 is TGCGCCAGCAGCTTGCTGGACATAGACAATGAGCAGTTCTTC.

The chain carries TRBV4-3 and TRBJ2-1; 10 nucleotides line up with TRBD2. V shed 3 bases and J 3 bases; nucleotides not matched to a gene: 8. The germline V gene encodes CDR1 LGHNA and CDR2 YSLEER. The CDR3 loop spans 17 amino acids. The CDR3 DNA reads TGCGCCAGCAGCCAGGACCCTAGCGGGGGACTCTACAATGAGCAGTTCTTC. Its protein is CASSQDPSGGLYNEQFF.

Here the CDR3 DNA reads TGTGCCAGCAGCCTACTAGCGGGGGGGCGTGGCACAGATACGCAGTATTTT. Encoded protein: CASSLLAGGRGTDTQYF. This rearrangement joins TRBV7-9 to TRBJ2-3; 13 bases map to TRBD2. CDR3 length: 17 amino acids. J was trimmed by 1 base and V by 5 bases; bases with no gene match: 6. Germline V lookup: CDR1 SEHNR, CDR2 FQNEAQ (reference sequence).

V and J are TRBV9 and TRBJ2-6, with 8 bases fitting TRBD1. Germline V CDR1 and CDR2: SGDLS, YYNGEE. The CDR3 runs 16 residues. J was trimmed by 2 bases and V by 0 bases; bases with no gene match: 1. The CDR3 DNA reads TGTGCCAGCAGCGTAGCAGGGGGCGCTGGGGCCAACGTCCTGACTTTC. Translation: CASSVAGGAGANVLTF.

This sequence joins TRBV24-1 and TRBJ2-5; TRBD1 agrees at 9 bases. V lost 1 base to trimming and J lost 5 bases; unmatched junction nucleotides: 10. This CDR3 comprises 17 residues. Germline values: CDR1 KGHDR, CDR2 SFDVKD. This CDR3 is CATSDFEIQGAGETQYF. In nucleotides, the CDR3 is TGTGCCACCAGTGATTTCGAAATACAGGGGGCTGGGGAGACCCAGTACTTC.

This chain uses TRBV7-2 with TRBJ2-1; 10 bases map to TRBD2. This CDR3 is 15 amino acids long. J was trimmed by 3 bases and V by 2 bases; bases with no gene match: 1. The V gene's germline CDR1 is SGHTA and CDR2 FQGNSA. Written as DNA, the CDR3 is TGTGCCAGCAGCTTACTAGCGGGAGTCTACAATGAGCAGTTCTTC. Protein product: CASSLLAGVYNEQFF. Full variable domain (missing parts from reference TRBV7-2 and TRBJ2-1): GAGVSQSPSNKVTEKGKDVELRCDPISGHTALYWYRQSLGQGLEFLIYFQGNSAPDKSGLPSDRFSAERTGGSVSTLTIQRTQQEDSAVYLCASSLLAGVYNEQFFGPGTRLTVL.